A single sample gave rise to the 10 T cell receptor beta chains below, sequenced in a study of CD8+ T cells in alopecia areata. Documented treatment: oral pan-JAK inhibitor, 5-10 mg twice daily. Sequencing used cDNA as its template, made by extracting RNA and reverse transcribing it. Measured with immunoSEQ multiplex PCR; TCRdb has only the in-frame clones, and not every one. The table lists around 100,000 clones, roughly 50% of them singletons, with 12% in the top ten. The sample here was CD8+ T cells sorted from blood, taken at week 24, from a patient treated with tofacitinib. All receptors derive from a human donor with alopecia areata.

This clone was picked up a small number of times. This sequence joins TRBV30 and TRBJ2-5, with D possibly being TRBD1 or TRBD2 (5 bases each). The V and J ends lost 2 bases and 3 bases respectively, with 10 bases between them. The CDR3 consists of 13 residues. Germline V gene data show CDR1 as GTSNPN and CDR2 as SVGIG (reference sequence). CDR3 DNA sequence: TGTGCCTGGAGTTTCGGGGCAGAAGAGACCCAGTACTTC. Its translation is CAWSFGAEETQYF.

The rearrangement links TRBV11-2 to TRBJ1-4, with TRBD1 matching 9 bases. This CDR3 comprises 16 residues. CDR1 is SGHAT, CDR2 FQNNGV, per germline. V gave up 3 bases and J gave up 4 bases; unmatched junction bases: 6. The CDR3 is CASSLLTGGFNEKLFF. CDR3 coding DNA: TGTGCCAGCAGCTTGCTTACAGGGGGCTTTAATGAAAAACTGTTTTTT.

This clone was seen only a few times. The rearrangement uses TRBV11-1 and TRBJ2-2; no definite D call. Between the trimmed V and J ends, which lost 5 bases and 4 bases, there was a span of 5 bases. The germline V gene encodes CDR1 SGHAT and CDR2 FQDESV (reference sequence). This CDR3 is 12 amino acids long. The CDR3 region is CASSRGTGELFF. DNA for the CDR3: TGTGCCAGCAGCCGAGGCACCGGGGAGCTGTTTTTT. Based on the CDR3 plus reference TRBV11-1 and TRBJ2-2, the full variable domain is EAEVAQSPRYKITEKSQAVAFWCDPISGHATLYWYRQILGQGPELLVQFQDESVVDDSQLPKDRFSAERLKGVDSTLKIQPAELGDSAMYLCASSRGTGELFFGEGSRLTVL.

V gene TRBV7-8 combines with J gene TRBJ1-1, with D perhaps TRBD1 (5 bases). V was trimmed by 5 bases and J by 7 bases, leaving 14 bases between them. Looked up from germline, CDR1 is SGHVS and CDR2 is FQNEAQ. This CDR3 has 13 amino acids. The CDR3 here is CASSPSGGVEAFF. In DNA form, the CDR3 reads TGTGCCAGCAGCCCCAGCGGGGGTGTTGAAGCTTTCTTT.

This chain uses TRBV5-6 with TRBJ2-3; the D call may be TRBD1 or TRBD2 (5 bases each). Germline-derived CDR1 and CDR2 are SGHDT and YYEEEE. Trimming shortened V by 2 bases and J by 2 bases, and 9 bases separated the two germline ends. The CDR3 runs 14 residues. CDR3 nucleotides: TGTGCCAGCAGCTTCGGGACGACCACAGATACGCAGTATTTT. Protein: CASSFGTTTDTQYF. Together with reference TRBV5-6 and TRBJ2-3, the CDR3 gives the full variable domain: DAGVTQSPTHLIKTRGQQVTLRCSPKSGHDTVSWYQQALGQGPQFIFQYYEEEERQRGNFPDRFSGHQFPNYSSELNVNALLLGDSALYLCASSFGTTTDTQYFGPGTRLTVL.

This chain uses TRBV5-1 with TRBJ2-7; 7 bases are a match to TRBD2. The V gene's germline CDR1 is SGHRS and CDR2 YFSETQ. V lost 4 bases and J lost 3; bases outside the gene matches: 7. CDR3 length: 14 residues. The CDR3 DNA reads as TGCGCCAGCAGCGTCGCGGGGGTTGGCTACGAGCAGTACTTC. This codes for CASSVAGVGYEQYF. Full variable domain (remainder filled in from reference TRBV5-1 and TRBJ2-7): KAGVTQTPRYLIKTRGQQVTLSCSPISGHRSVSWYQQTPGQGLQFLFEYFSETQRNKGNFPGRFSGRQFSNSRSEMNVSTLELGDSALYLCASSVAGVGYEQYFGPGTRLTVT.

The V call is TRBV6-5, the J call TRBJ2-7; no definite D call. Between the trimmed V and J ends, which lost 1 base and 0 bases, there was a span of 7 bases. Germline CDR1 is MNHEY and CDR2 is SVGAGI. The CDR3 is made up of 14 amino acids. The CDR3 DNA sequence: TGTGCCAGCAGTTACTTAGACGACTCCTACGAGCAGTACTTC. Translation: CASSYLDDSYEQYF.

This chain links TRBV4-1 with TRBJ1-1; D might be TRBD1 (5 bases). Germline CDR1 reads MGHRA; CDR2 reads YSYEKL. Trimming cost V 1 base and J 4 bases, with 16 bases left between them. The CDR3 has 16 residues. The CDR3: CASSQVQGLSPTEAFF. The CDR3 DNA reads as TGCGCCAGCAGCCAAGTGCAGGGATTGTCGCCCACTGAAGCTTTCTTT.

V is TRBV13 and J is TRBJ2-7; weak D call: TRBD2 (6 bases). The ends were cut back, 6 bases at V and 3 bases at J, with 12 bases in the middle. CDR1 and CDR2 (germline): PRHDT, FYEKMQ (reference sequence). CDR3 length: 13 residues. This CDR3 reads CASRPFGGYEQYF. The CDR3 nucleotides read TGTGCCAGCAGACCCTTCGGGGGCTACGAGCAGTACTTC.

This sequence joins TRBV6-5 and TRBJ2-7, with D possibly being TRBD1 or TRBD2 (5 bases each). There are 14 residues in the CDR3. Trimming removed 5 bases from V and 4 bases from J, with 15 bases in between. CDR1 is MNHEY, CDR2 SVGAGI, per germline. The CDR3 nucleotides are TGTGCCAGCAGTCCCTACCAAGAGGGGTACGAGCAGTACTTC. Translation: CASSPYQEGYEQYF.